The clone carrying this T cell receptor (beta chain) was seen a handful of times. Via MiXCR, TCRdb re-called the reads, giving one row per CDR3 protein. The sample shows 740,000 or so distinct CDR3 sequences, 35% of them seen only once. The sample is drawn from a study of T cell repertoires in cytomegalovirus infection. Germline CDR1 and CDR2: SGHVS and FQNEAQ. This CDR3 is built from 14 residues. The germline V and J ends were trimmed by 5 bases and 1 base, with 12 bases remaining between them. Input material: PBMCs. The sequence was collected from a human donor in good health (CMV status not recorded). Some clones in this sample may be carry-over from other donors' samples. The chain carries TRBV7-8 and TRBJ2-7; D possibly corresponds to TRBD1 (5 bases). CDR3 amino acids: CASSRLTDSYEQYF. CDR3 DNA: TGTGCCAGCAGCCGCCTGACAGATTCCTACGAGCAGTACTTC.